The 27 T cell receptor beta chains given below trace back to one sample, sequenced in a study of beta chain features in type 1 diabetes. The entirety of the isolated RNA underwent reverse transcription, so expressed TCRB transcripts were sequenced. Libraries were prepared by immunoSEQ multiplex PCR; TCRdb keeps only in-frame clonotypes and omits some of them. Here the sample spans 250,000 to 350,000 clones, roughly 15% being singletons. The sequenced sample consisted of central memory CD4+ T cells from blood. Every receptor here comes from a man aged 25 to 40 in good health.

The V and J genes are TRBV6-5 and TRBJ1-5; no definite D call. This CDR3 is built from 10 residues. Trimming pared 7 bases from V and 3 bases from J, leaving 1 base between. The germline V gene has CDR1 MNHEY and CDR2 SVGAGI. CDR3 coding DNA: TGTGCCAGCACCAATCAGCCCCAGCATTTT. Translation: CASTNQPQHF.

In its sample, this clone was seen a few times. This chain connects TRBV6-1 to TRBJ2-7, with D perhaps matching TRBD1 or TRBD2 (7 bases each). V shed 6 bases and J shed 0 bases, with 15 bases lying between them. The V gene's germline CDR1 is MNHNS and CDR2 SASEGT. CDR3 length: 15 residues. CDR3 in amino acids: CASSHRGGGSYEQYV. DNA for the CDR3: TGTGCCAGCAGCCACAGGGGAGGGGGCTCCTACGAGCAGTACGTC.

V and J are TRBV11-2 and TRBJ2-7; the match to TRBD1 covers 7 bases. V shed 5 bases, J shed 9 bases, and the junction held 10 bases outside the gene matches. The CDR3 length is 13 residues. CDR1 is SGHAT, CDR2 FQNNGV, per germline. CDR3 residues: CASSLTGSPGQYV. CDR3 coding DNA: TGTGCCAGCAGCCTGACAGGGTCCCCCGGGCAGTACGTC.

In this sample, this clone turned up a few times. The chain has TRBV11-2 and TRBJ2-7; D is unclear. V gave up 5 bases and J gave up 5 bases, with 16 bases separating them. Looked up from germline, CDR1 is SGHAT and CDR2 is FQNNGV. This CDR3 is built from 14 residues. The DNA for the CDR3 is TGTGCCAGCAGCCAAACCGCTAGTCCCCACGAGCAGTACTTC. This encodes CASSQTASPHEQYF.

This clone was detected a few times. The chain couples TRBV5-4 to TRBJ2-7, with D perhaps TRBD2 (6 bases). Deletions cut 4 bases from V and 3 bases from J, with 14 bases between. The CDR3 extends over 14 amino acids. CDR1 and CDR2 (germline): SGHNT, YYREEE (reference sequence). The chain's CDR3 is CASSDPTGDYEQYF. The CDR3 DNA reads as TGTGCCAGCAGCGACCCCACGGGAGACTACGAGCAGTACTTC.

The V call is TRBV14, the J call TRBJ1-6, with TRBD1 matching over 9 bases. V was pared by 2 bases and J by 2 bases, with 13 bases of the junction left unmatched. Per germline, CDR1 SGHDN and CDR2 FVKESK. The CDR3 contains 20 residues. The CDR3: CASSQLKGDRGGTYNSPLHF. DNA for the CDR3: TGTGCCAGCAGCCAACTGAAAGGTGACAGGGGGGGAACCTATAATTCACCCCTCCACTTT. Supplemented by reference TRBV14 and TRBJ1-6, the full variable domain reads EAGVTQFPSHSVIEKGQTVTLRCDPISGHDNLYWYRRVMGKEIKFLLHFVKESKQDESGMPNNRFLAERTGGTYSTLKVQPAELEDSGVYFCASSQLKGDRGGTYNSPLHFGNGTRLTVT.

This clone occurred many times. The sample carries other DNA sequences with the same CDR3. J is TRBJ1-5 and V is TRBV2, with D unclear. The CDR3 is 12 residues long. Trimming took 7 bases from V and 2 from J, leaving 6 bases between them. The V gene's germline CDR1 is SNHLY and CDR2 FYNNEI. CDR3 protein: CASKGGNQPQHF. CDR3 coding DNA: TGTGCCAGCAAAGGCGGCAATCAGCCCCAGCATTTT.

This chain uses TRBV6-5 with TRBJ2-7; D unclear. This CDR3 spans 12 amino acids. The ends were cut back, 6 bases at V and 5 bases at J, with 11 bases in the middle. Looked up from germline, CDR1 is MNHEY and CDR2 is SVGAGI. CDR3 coding DNA: TGTGCCAGCAGCAGTGACACACACGAGCAGTACTTC. Protein sequence: CASSSDTHEQYF.

This chain joins TRBV6-1 and TRBJ1-1; 7 bases agree with TRBD1. The J segment lost 1 base and the V segment lost 5 bases, leaving 4 bases of the junction unmatched. CDR1 and CDR2 from the germline V gene are MNHNS and SASEGT. The CDR3 is 14 residues long. In DNA form, the CDR3 reads TGTGCCAGCAGTCGGACAGGTTGGAACACTGAAGCTTTCTTT. Protein sequence: CASSRTGWNTEAFF.

In its sample, this clone was seen many times. The V call is TRBV10-3, the J call TRBJ2-1; 7 bases fit TRBD2. Germline V lookup: CDR1 ENHRY, CDR2 SYGVKD. Losses at the gene ends were 0 bases for V and 7 bases for J; bases not matched to a gene: 3. This CDR3 is 14 amino acids long. CDR3 sequence: CAISESPSGNEQFF. CDR3 nucleotides: TGTGCCATCAGTGAGTCGCCTAGCGGTAATGAGCAGTTCTTC.

This clone has only a few counts. The rearrangement joins TRBV6-6 to TRBJ1-2, with D perhaps TRBD1 (5 bases). V lost 5 bases, J lost 7 bases, and 17 bases lay in between. Germline CDR1 and CDR2: MNHNY and SVGAGI (reference sequence). The CDR3 consists of 14 residues. CDR3 sequence (DNA): TGTGCCAGCAGTAGATCCAGGGCACTCGCTGGCTACACCTTC. Encoded protein: CASSRSRALAGYTF.

This clone was observed a handful of times. The gene calls are TRBV5-6 and TRBJ1-2; tentatively, D is TRBD1 (5 bases). Per germline, CDR1 SGHDT and CDR2 YYEEEE. V lost 4 bases to trimming and J lost 4 bases, with 23 bases between them. The CDR3 is 17 amino acids. CDR3 nucleotide sequence: TGTGCCAGCAGCCCGTATACGGACCGTTACGGGGGCTATGGCTACACCTTC. This sequence encodes CASSPYTDRYGGYGYTF.

In this sample, this clone turned up a few times. The chain is built from TRBV28 and TRBJ2-7; maybe TRBD2 (6 bases). CDR1 MDHEN and CDR2 SYDVKM come from the germline V gene. Trimming removed 6 bases from V and 6 bases from J, with 12 bases in between. The CDR3 runs to 12 residues. Here the CDR3 DNA reads TGTGCCAGCAGAGAAGGAGGGTGCGAGCAGTACGTC. It encodes CASREGGCEQYV.

This chain links TRBV7-9 with TRBJ2-2, with D possibly matching TRBD1 (6 bases). The CDR3 has 16 amino acids. V lost 1 base and J lost 2, with 11 bases in between. Germline lookup yields CDR1 SEHNR and CDR2 FQNEAQ (reference sequence). The CDR3 sequence is CASSLGKGGNTGELFF. The CDR3 nucleotides read TGTGCCAGCAGCTTAGGCAAAGGGGGAAACACCGGGGAGCTGTTTTTT.

CDR3 loop: CASRQGGADTQYF. CDR3 in DNA: TGTGCCAGCAGGCAAGGGGGCGCAGATACGCAGTATTTT. This rearrangement joins TRBV6-6 to TRBJ2-3; 7 nucleotides align to TRBD1. The CDR3 loop spans 13 amino acids. Trimming took 6 bases from V and 4 from J; bases not matched to a gene: 4. Germline V lookup: CDR1 MNHNY, CDR2 SVGAGI (reference sequence).

This clone came up a few times. The chain couples TRBV7-9 to TRBJ2-5, with 11 bases matching TRBD2. The CDR3 is 17 amino acids. Germline CDR1 SEHNR, CDR2 FQNEAQ (reference sequence). The junction had 9 bases not matched to a gene; V was cut back by 1 base and J by 5 bases. CDR3 DNA: TGTGCCAGCAGCTTAGGTAGCGGGAGGGCCGGTACGGAGACCCAGTACTTC. It encodes CASSLGSGRAGTETQYF.

The gene calls are TRBV18 and TRBJ2-7; 8 nucleotides match TRBD1. J gave up 9 bases and V 4 bases, and 17 bases lay outside the gene matches. The germline V gene encodes CDR1 KGHSH and CDR2 LQKENI. The CDR3 is made up of 16 amino acids. The CDR3 DNA is TGTGCCAGCTCACAAGATTACGGGACAGGTACTCGAGGGCAGTACGTC. Protein: CASSQDYGTGTRGQYV.

A few counts support this clone. The rearrangement joins TRBV5-6 to TRBJ2-5, with D possibly being TRBD2 (5 bases). Germline V CDR1 and CDR2: SGHDT, YYEEEE. CDR3 length: 14 amino acids. Trimming removed 7 bases at V and 1 base at J, with 14 bases between. CDR3 nucleotides: TGTGCCAGCGGACGGGGTCCCACCCAAGAGACCCAGTACTTC. Translation: CASGRGPTQETQYF.

This clone was found a few times. The V and J genes are TRBV2 and TRBJ2-7; D perhaps matches TRBD1 (5 bases). The V end was cut by 6 bases, the J end by 3 bases, with 12 bases between. The CDR3 sequence is 13 residues long. The germline gives CDR1 SNHLY, CDR2 FYNNEI. The CDR3 loop reads CASRSGIHYEQYV. The CDR3 nucleotides read TGTGCCAGCAGATCAGGGATCCACTACGAGCAGTACGTC.

This clone occurred a few times. The chain links TRBV14 to TRBJ2-5; maybe TRBD1 (5 bases). The germline CDR1 and CDR2 sequences are SGHDN and FVKESK. Trimming removed 3 bases at V and 11 bases at J, with 22 bases between. The CDR3 runs 15 residues. CDR3: CASSQGPGRFQEQYF. The CDR3 DNA follows: TGTGCCAGCAGCCAGGGGCCAGGGCGGTTCCAGGAGCAGTACTTC.

This clone was seen a few times. The rearrangement uses TRBV6-6 and TRBJ1-5, with D hard to call. CDR1 is MNHNY, CDR2 SVGAGI, per germline (reference sequence). The V end lost 6 bases, the J end lost 2 bases, and 5 bases lay between the germline ends. The CDR3 has 12 residues. The DNA for the CDR3 is TGTGCCAGCAGACGGTGCAATCAGCCCCAGCATTTT. Its translation: CASRRCNQPQHF.

This clone was counted between two and nine times. V usage is TRBV11-2 and J usage is TRBJ1-3; D is uncertain. V was shortened by 6 bases and J by 0 bases, with 6 bases between the two germline ends. CDR3 length: 13 amino acids. In germline, CDR1 is SGHAT, CDR2 FQNNGV. CDR3 in DNA: TGTGCCAGCAGTGGGAGCTCTGGAAACACCATATATTTT. This codes for CASSGSSGNTIYF.

This clone was seen a handful of times. The CDR3 DNA follows: TGTGCCAGCAGCTTCCGGCCCGGGAACACTGAAGCTTTCTTT. It specifies CASSFRPGNTEAFF. The chain combines TRBV5-5 with TRBJ1-1; D uncertain. CDR1 SGHKS and CDR2 YYEKEE come from the germline V gene (reference sequence). This CDR3 region has 14 residues. V was cut by 2 bases and J by 1 base, with 9 bases left in between.

This chain links TRBV11-3 with TRBJ2-5; maybe TRBD1 (6 bases). Trimming took off 5 bases at V and 4 bases at J, with 11 bases between the two ends. Germline V gene data show CDR1 as SGHNT and CDR2 as YENEEA. There are 13 residues in the CDR3. CDR3 nucleotide sequence: TGTGCCAGCAGCGGGGGCTCCGGAGAGACCCAGTACTTC. Translating gives CASSGGSGETQYF.

The V gene is TRBV5-8, the J gene TRBJ1-2; a weak D match, TRBD1 (6 bases). CDR1 and CDR2 (germline): SGHTS, YDEGEE. CDR3 length: 14 residues. V gave up 4 bases and J gave up 1 base, with 11 bases separating them. CDR3 DNA sequence: TGTGCCAGCAGCAGGACAGCCCATAACTATGGCTACACCTTC. As protein: CASSRTAHNYGYTF.

This chain joins TRBV9 and TRBJ1-1; no definite D call. This CDR3 contains 13 residues. CDR1 is SGDLS, CDR2 YYNGEE, per germline. The V and J ends lost 0 bases and 7 bases respectively, with 10 bases between them. The CDR3 nucleotides are TGTGCCAGCAGCGTAGAGTTAATGGGTGAAGCTTTCTTT. Protein sequence: CASSVELMGEAFF. Looking up the rest from reference TRBV9 and TRBJ1-1 gives the full variable domain: DSGVTQTPKHLITATGQRVTLRCSPRSGDLSVYWYQQSLDQGLQFLIQYYNGEERAKGNILERFSAQQFPDLHSELNLSSLELGDSALYFCASSVELMGEAFFGQGTRLTVV.

The chain couples TRBV27 to TRBJ2-1, with 7 positions matching TRBD1. The germline CDR1 and CDR2 sequences are MNHEY and SMNVEV (reference sequence). This CDR3 comprises 16 residues. Trimming cost V 5 bases and J 7 bases; bases outside gene matches: 14. In DNA, the CDR3 is TGTGCCAGCAGTACTCCGGTGACAGGGCTCGGGAATGAGCAGTTCTTC. Protein: CASSTPVTGLGNEQFF.